The T cell receptor (beta chain) under discussion was sequenced for a study of T cell repertoires in cytomegalovirus infection (dated by TCRdb to about 2019). Describing the broader study: Because public TCR beta signatures pointed to carriage of CMV infection together with the matching HLA type, the HLA type of each donor mattered for the analysis.

Sequencing took place on an Illumina HiSeq 1500. Starting from the raw public reads, TCRdb applied fastp trimming at Q25, assembled clones with MiXCR and retained in-frame beta chains. Each CDR3 protein gets just one entry, which takes the most common genes and DNA from the rows behind it. The sample table holds tens of thousands of distinct CDR3 sequences, of which 4% were seen once. The top ten clonotypes cover around a fifth of the sample. CDR1 and CDR2, per the germline V gene, are SQVTM and ANQGSEA. Relative to germline, V is 6 bases shorter and J is 4 bases shorter, with 15 bases between their ends. Counted from cysteine to phenylalanine, this CDR3 has 13 amino acids. Left in the record is the CDR3 DNA by itself, 39 bases read in frame from the first base. Broad study findings and their caveats: The ex vivo response was dominated by HLA-C-restricted CMV-specific TCR beta clonotypes, and the single most frequent clonotype in two of eight donors was supplied by these HLA-C-restricted clonotypes. Carriers of CMV infection plus the relevant HLA type were discriminated by the cumulative frequency of public TCR beta family members in the study cohort and in an independent approximately 350-donor cohort.

Only a few counts were recorded for this clonotype. Its antigen is still unknown. The record has no base qualities; no much larger clone is one base away. The TCR originated in a human donor in good health (CMV status not recorded). Some clones in this sample may be carry-over from other donors' samples. Sequenced input: PBMCs. The chain links TRBV29-1 with TRBJ2-5, with the D call perhaps TRBD1 or TRBD2, each one matching 6 bases. CDR3 region: CSVRPQGGETQYF. The bases read TGCAGCGTCCGCCCACAGGGAGGAGAGACCCAGTACTTC.